This T cell receptor (beta chain) was observed in a study of response to subunit inactivated influenza vaccine. Study-level results: After each seasonal influenza vaccination, few new T cells are recruited, the authors suggested.

This clonotype was detected ten times or more. Its cognate antigen is unknown. V trimming: 7 bases; J trimming: 5 bases; junction bases outside the gene matches: 8. CDR1 is MNHEY and CDR2 is SMNVEV in the germline V gene (reference sequence). The CDR3 sequence is 14 residues long. Each CDR3 protein is one row after TCRdb ran MiXCR on the RT-PCR reads. The sample includes about 240,000 distinct CDR3 sequences, 12% of them seen just once. Sequencing was performed on non-naive T cells sorted from PBMCs, taken 14 to 15 days before vaccination. This sequence was found in a man aged 50-59 years who received an inactivated influenza vaccine. The chain links TRBV27 to TRBJ1-1, with 9 bases lining up with TRBD1. CDR3 DNA sequence: TGTGCCAGCAAGGGACAGGGATTATATACTGAAGCTTTCTTT. Residues: CASKGQGLYTEAFF.